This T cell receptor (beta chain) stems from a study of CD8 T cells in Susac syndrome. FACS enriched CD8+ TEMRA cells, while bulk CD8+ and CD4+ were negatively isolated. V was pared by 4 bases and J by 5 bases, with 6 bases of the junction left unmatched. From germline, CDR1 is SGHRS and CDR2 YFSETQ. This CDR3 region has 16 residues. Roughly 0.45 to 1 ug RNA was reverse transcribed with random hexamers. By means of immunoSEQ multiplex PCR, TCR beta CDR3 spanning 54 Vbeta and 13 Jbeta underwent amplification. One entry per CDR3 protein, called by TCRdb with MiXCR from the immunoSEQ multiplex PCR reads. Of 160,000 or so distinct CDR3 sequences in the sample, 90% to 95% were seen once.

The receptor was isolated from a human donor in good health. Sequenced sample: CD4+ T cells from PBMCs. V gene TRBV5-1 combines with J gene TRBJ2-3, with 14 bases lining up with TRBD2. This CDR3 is CASSPGTSGSIDTQYF. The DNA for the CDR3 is TGCGCCAGCAGCCCCGGGACTAGCGGGAGTATAGATACGCAGTATTTT.